The 17 T cell receptor beta chains in this list originate from one sample, sequenced in a study of T cell changes during pregnancy in multiple sclerosis. TCRdb's copy holds only in-frame clones and misses some; the assay was immunoSEQ multiplex PCR. The sample lists about 16,000 clones; roughly 96% were seen once. The sequenced sample was peripheral blood, obtained in the third trimester of pregnancy. Receptor source: a female donor with multiple sclerosis, enrolled in a pregnancy study.

The chain couples TRBV11-2 to TRBJ2-7, with D possibly matching TRBD1 (6 bases). V lost 6 bases, J lost 6 bases, and 12 bases lay in between. CDR3 length: 12 amino acids. Germline-derived CDR1 and CDR2 are SGHAT and FQNNGV. CDR3: CASRISTGEQYF. The CDR3 bases are TGTGCCAGCAGGATCTCGACAGGCGAGCAGTACTTC.

This chain links TRBV11-2 with TRBJ2-5; D unresolved. The CDR3 length is 13 residues. Germline CDR1 and CDR2: SGHAT and FQNNGV. V was trimmed by 5 bases and J by 1 base, leaving 8 bases between them. CDR3 coding DNA: TGTGCCAGCAGCAACTCGGGCCAAGAGACCCAGTACTTC. This encodes CASSNSGQETQYF.

The chain links TRBV18 to TRBJ1-5; possibly TRBD1 for D (5 bases). V dropped 3 bases and J dropped 5 bases, with 8 bases sitting between them. The CDR3 totals 13 residues. CDR1 KGHSH and CDR2 LQKENI come from the germline V gene. This CDR3 is CASSPGGYQPQHF. The CDR3 region has the DNA TGTGCCAGCTCACCGGGGGGGTATCAGCCCCAGCATTTT.

This clone was seen more than once but under ten times. The V gene is TRBV6-5, the J gene TRBJ1-6, with 9 bases aligning to TRBD1. CDR3 length: 15 residues. CDR1 is MNHEY and CDR2 is SVGAGI in the germline V gene. The trim removed 6 bases at V and 8 bases at J, leaving 8 bases unmatched. In nucleotides, the CDR3 is TGTGCCAGCAGGACCTTGACAGGGGGAGATTCACCCCTCCACTTT. Protein sequence: CASRTLTGGDSPLHF.

This clone was found a few times. The chain uses TRBV12-5 and TRBJ2-2; D not certain. Germline values: CDR1 LGHNT, CDR2 FRNRAP. Trimming stripped 2 bases from V and 0 bases from J, with 4 bases between. CDR3 size: 14 residues. This CDR3 is CASGLSANTGELFF. DNA for the CDR3: TGTGCTAGTGGTTTGTCAGCGAACACCGGGGAGCTGTTTTTT.

The genes are TRBV7-3 and TRBJ2-3; D not certain. The CDR3 is made up of 16 amino acids. V lost 0 bases to trimming and J lost 0 bases, with 10 bases between them. Germline CDR1 SGHTA, CDR2 FQGTGA. CDR3 region: CASSLTGRISTDTQYF. CDR3 nucleotide sequence: TGTGCCAGCAGCTTAACAGGCAGGATTAGCACAGATACGCAGTATTTT.

The chain combines TRBV7-2 with TRBJ1-1; no clear D. Trimming took 1 base from V and 0 from J, leaving 6 bases between them. The CDR3 consists of 14 residues. Germline V lookup: CDR1 SGHTA, CDR2 FQGNSA. The CDR3 bases are TGTGCCAGCAGCTTAGGGCGGTTGAACACTGAAGCTTTCTTT. Protein product: CASSLGRLNTEAFF.

The gene calls are TRBV7-2 and TRBJ2-4, with TRBD1 identical over 8 bases. Germline loops: CDR1 SGHTA, CDR2 FQGNSA. J gave up 0 bases and V 5 bases, and 12 bases lay outside the gene matches. This CDR3 is built from 18 residues. The CDR3 spells CASSLTGTGLLAKNIQYF. The CDR3, as DNA: TGTGCCAGCAGCCTCACCGGGACAGGCCTTCTAGCCAAAAACATTCAGTACTTC.

V and J are TRBV2 and TRBJ2-3, with D perhaps matching TRBD1 (6 bases). Germline CDR1 and CDR2: SNHLY and FYNNEI. Trimming shortened V by 7 bases and J by 2 bases, and 13 bases separated the two germline ends. The CDR3 has 14 residues. This chain's CDR3 is CASNTGPITDTQYF. The CDR3, as DNA: TGTGCCAGCAACACAGGGCCTATCACAGATACGCAGTATTTT.

The CDR3 nucleotides are TGTGCCAGCAGTGAAGGAGTAGCGGGAGGAGGGAGTGAGCAGTTCTTC. It is translated as CASSEGVAGGGSEQFF. The chain links TRBV2 to TRBJ2-1, with 10 bases that match TRBD2. The V and J ends lost 1 base and 9 bases, in that order; junction bases with no gene match: 9. The germline gives CDR1 SNHLY, CDR2 FYNNEI. The CDR3 sequence is 16 residues long.

This clone is labeled medium-sized. This chain uses TRBV6-6 with TRBJ1-2, with 7 bases identical to TRBD1. The junction had 10 bases not matched to a gene; V was cut back by 5 bases and J by 4 bases. The CDR3 runs 15 residues. Per the germline V gene, CDR1 is MNHNY and CDR2 is SVGAGI (reference sequence). The CDR3: CASSPPWGQSYGYTF. The CDR3 coding sequence is TGTGCCAGCAGTCCTCCCTGGGGACAGTCCTATGGCTACACCTTC.

The chain carries TRBV4-3 and TRBJ2-3; no clear D. Germline V gene lookup returns CDR1 LGHNA and CDR2 YSLEER. The CDR3 contains 16 residues. Trimming cost V 0 bases and J 4 bases, with 14 bases left between them. DNA for the CDR3: TGCGCCAGCAGCCAAGATAGTGAAGCCCTCGCAGATACGCAGTATTTT. This gives the protein CASSQDSEALADTQYF.

This chain links TRBV30 with TRBJ1-1; 10 nucleotides agree with TRBD1. Germline trimming cut 2 bases from V and 5 bases from J; bases unmatched to any gene: 5. CDR3 length: 14 residues. Germline CDR1 reads GTSNPN; CDR2 reads SVGIG (reference sequence). This CDR3 is CAWSPRTGGTEAFF. The DNA of the CDR3 is TGTGCCTGGAGTCCCCGGACAGGGGGAACTGAAGCTTTCTTT.

The J gene is TRBJ1-5, the V gene TRBV16, with D hard to call. Germline-derived CDR1 and CDR2 are KGHSY and FQNENV. The CDR3 loop spans 16 amino acids. Trimming cost V 7 bases and J 4 bases, with 20 bases left between them. In nucleotides, the CDR3 is TGTGCCAGCAAATCTTGGGCCTCCCCAGCTAATCAGCCCCAGCATTTT. Its translation: CASKSWASPANQPQHF.

The V call is TRBV5-4, the J call TRBJ1-4; a weak D match, TRBD1 (5 bases). V dropped 4 bases and J dropped 6 bases, with 13 bases sitting between them. CDR3 length: 14 amino acids. Germline V gene sequence: CDR1 SGHNT, CDR2 YYREEE (reference sequence). CDR3 loop: CASSPDNRHEKLFF. CDR3 bases: TGTGCCAGCAGCCCGGACAACCGACATGAAAAACTGTTTTTT.

The chain is built from TRBV27 and TRBJ2-7; tentative D call: TRBD1 (5 bases). In germline, CDR1 is MNHEY, CDR2 SMNVEV (reference sequence). The CDR3 covers 15 residues. Trimming took 2 bases from V and 0 from J, leaving 11 bases between them. CDR3 loop: CASSLKTANSYEQYF. CDR3 DNA sequence: TGTGCCAGCAGTTTAAAGACAGCAAACTCCTACGAGCAGTACTTC.

The chain joins TRBV9 to TRBJ2-2; perhaps TRBD2 as D (6 bases). From germline, CDR1 is SGDLS and CDR2 YYNGEE. This CDR3 comprises 14 residues. Trimming removed 4 bases at V and 6 bases at J, with 13 bases between. The CDR3 region has the DNA TGTGCCAGCAGCCCCCTCCGGGGGTCCGGGGAGCTGTTTTTT. It is translated as CASSPLRGSGELFF.